The 15 T cell receptor beta chains below were found in one sample sequenced in a study of control samples from healthy donors and cancer patients. The assay was immunoSEQ multiplex PCR, and TCRdb's table has in-frame clones only and misses some. The profile shows almost 90,000 clones, about nine tenths of them singletons. Material: blood. All receptors come from a man aged 25 to 45 in good health.

V usage is TRBV5-1 and J usage is TRBJ2-1; perhaps D is TRBD1 or TRBD2 (6 bases each). This CDR3 is built from 17 residues. The germline gives CDR1 SGHRS, CDR2 YFSETQ. Trimming stripped 2 bases from V and 5 bases from J, with 20 bases between. The CDR3: CASSLGIGGRTDNEQFF. CDR3 sequence (DNA): TGCGCCAGCAGCTTAGGGATCGGGGGCAGGACGGACAATGAGCAGTTCTTC.

This chain uses TRBV5-6 with TRBJ2-7, with D hard to call. Germline lookup yields CDR1 SGHDT and CDR2 YYEEEE. Trimming took 0 bases from V and 3 from J, leaving 10 bases between them. This CDR3 spans 14 amino acids. The CDR3 DNA follows: TGTGCCAGCAGCTTGGGGTATTTCAACTACGAGCAGTACTTC. Protein sequence: CASSLGYFNYEQYF.

The chain couples TRBV2 to TRBJ2-6; D is unclear. The CDR3 runs to 11 residues. V lost 6 bases to trimming and J lost 11 bases, with 8 bases between them. Germline CDR1 is SNHLY and CDR2 is FYNNEI. The DNA for the CDR3 is TGTGCCAGCAGGGACCCCCACGTCCTGACTTTC. This codes for CASRDPHVLTF.

This rearrangement joins TRBV10-1 to TRBJ1-5; 11 bases fit TRBD1. The CDR3 sequence is 16 residues long. The junction had 6 bases not matched to a gene; V was cut back by 2 bases and J by 6 bases. Germline V gives CDR1 WNHNN, CDR2 SYGVQD (reference sequence). The CDR3 here is CASSEPWTGGGQPQHF. The CDR3 DNA is TGCGCCAGCAGTGAGCCCTGGACAGGGGGCGGTCAGCCCCAGCATTTT.

This chain connects TRBV4-2 to TRBJ1-4; weak D call: TRBD1 (6 bases). Trimming took off 0 bases at V and 5 bases at J, with 10 bases between the two ends. This CDR3 region has 15 residues. CDR1 and CDR2 from the germline V gene are LGHNA and YNFKEQ. CDR3 in amino acids: CASSQEGRGNEKLFF. CDR3 DNA sequence: TGTGCCAGCAGCCAAGAAGGCAGGGGAAATGAAAAACTGTTTTTT.

This chain links TRBV7-6 with TRBJ1-1; 8 bases are a match to TRBD1. Germline-derived CDR1 and CDR2 are SGHVS and FNYEAQ. V lost 3 bases to trimming and J lost 7 bases; unmatched junction nucleotides: 7. This CDR3 contains 14 residues. The CDR3 sequence: CASSLAGGVSEAFF. CDR3 coding DNA: TGTGCCAGCAGCTTGGCAGGGGGCGTCAGTGAAGCTTTCTTT.

This rearrangement joins TRBV25-1 to TRBJ1-1, with D perhaps matching TRBD1 (5 bases). Looked up from germline, CDR1 is MGHDK and CDR2 is SYGVNS. Trimming cost V 1 base and J 7 bases, with 7 bases left between them. The CDR3 spans 12 residues. Here the CDR3 reads CASSESGREAFF. The CDR3 nucleotides read TGTGCCAGCAGTGAATCGGGGCGTGAAGCTTTCTTT.

The J gene is TRBJ1-4, the V gene TRBV24-1; maybe TRBD1 (6 bases). Germline CDR1 reads KGHDR; CDR2 reads SFDVKD. With 4 bases removed from V and 6 bases from J, the gap between germline ends came to 14 bases. The CDR3 spans 15 residues. In nucleotides, the CDR3 is TGTGCCACCAGTGAGGGACAAGGGAGGCATGAAAAACTGTTTTTT. This gives the protein CATSEGQGRHEKLFF.

With regard to this clone: This sequence may be a read error, since a much larger clone differs from it by one base. The same CDR3 can be traced to other DNA sequences in this sample. The V and J genes are TRBV7-2 and TRBJ1-2, with 7 positions matching TRBD1. J was trimmed by 9 bases and V by 1 base; bases with no gene match: 5. The V gene's germline CDR1 is SGHTA and CDR2 FQGNSA. There are 13 residues in the CDR3. CDR3 sequence reads: CASSLGGGGRYTF. The CDR3 nucleotides read TGTGCCAGCAGCTTAGGAGGGGGCGGCCGCTACACCTTC.

The chain couples TRBV5-1 to TRBJ2-7, with 10 bases identical to TRBD1. Losses at the gene ends were 4 bases for V and 5 bases for J; bases not matched to a gene: 6. The germline gives CDR1 SGHRS, CDR2 YFSETQ. This CDR3 comprises 14 residues. The CDR3 reads CASSTGTGVHEQYF. The CDR3, as DNA: TGCGCCAGCAGCACTGGGACAGGGGTCCACGAGCAGTACTTC.

The V call is TRBV11-1, the J call TRBJ2-5; D might be TRBD2 (5 bases). Trimming removed 1 base from V and 2 bases from J, with 14 bases in between. The CDR3 spans 16 residues. CDR1 is SGHAT, CDR2 FQDESV, per germline (reference sequence). The CDR3 DNA sequence: TGTGCCAGCAGCTTAGGGCTGGCCACGGGACAAGAGACCCAGTACTTC. Its translation: CASSLGLATGQETQYF.

This clone occurred once. V gene TRBV5-1 combines with J gene TRBJ2-1, with 9 bases matching TRBD2. The CDR3 totals 16 residues. J gave up 12 bases and V 1 base, and 14 bases lay outside the gene matches. Germline V CDR1 and CDR2: SGHRS, YFSETQ. The chain's CDR3 is CASSLSSGGLPWGQFF. The CDR3 nucleotides read TGCGCCAGCAGCTTGAGTAGCGGGGGCCTCCCATGGGGGCAGTTCTTC.

As to this clone: The junction departs from germline at one end; a sequencing error may be responsible. This chain uses TRBV27 with TRBJ2-1; 7 bases are a match to TRBD2. The CDR3 is 12 residues long. Germline V gene data show CDR1 as MNHEY and CDR2 as SMNVEV (reference sequence). In nucleotides, the CDR3 is TGTGCCAGCAGTACCGCGGGAGCGGAGCCGTTCTTC. It specifies CASSTAGAEPFF.

J is TRBJ1-2 and V is TRBV5-1; TRBD1 aligns across 7 bases. The V segment lost 4 bases and the J segment 3 bases; nucleotides outside the gene matches: 3. There are 13 residues in the CDR3. The germline V gene has CDR1 SGHRS and CDR2 YFSETQ. CDR3 bases: TGCGCCAGCAGCGAGCAGGGGGACTATGGCTACACCTTC. It codes for CASSEQGDYGYTF.

The chain joins TRBV19 to TRBJ1-2; tentatively, D is TRBD1 (5 bases). Trimming removed 7 bases from V and 3 bases from J, with 24 bases in between. This CDR3 has 17 residues. Germline loops: CDR1 LNHDA, CDR2 SQIVND (reference sequence). CDR3 amino acids: CASIQLGGRDFDYGYTF. The CDR3 coding sequence is TGTGCCAGTATCCAATTGGGGGGACGCGATTTTGACTATGGCTACACCTTC.